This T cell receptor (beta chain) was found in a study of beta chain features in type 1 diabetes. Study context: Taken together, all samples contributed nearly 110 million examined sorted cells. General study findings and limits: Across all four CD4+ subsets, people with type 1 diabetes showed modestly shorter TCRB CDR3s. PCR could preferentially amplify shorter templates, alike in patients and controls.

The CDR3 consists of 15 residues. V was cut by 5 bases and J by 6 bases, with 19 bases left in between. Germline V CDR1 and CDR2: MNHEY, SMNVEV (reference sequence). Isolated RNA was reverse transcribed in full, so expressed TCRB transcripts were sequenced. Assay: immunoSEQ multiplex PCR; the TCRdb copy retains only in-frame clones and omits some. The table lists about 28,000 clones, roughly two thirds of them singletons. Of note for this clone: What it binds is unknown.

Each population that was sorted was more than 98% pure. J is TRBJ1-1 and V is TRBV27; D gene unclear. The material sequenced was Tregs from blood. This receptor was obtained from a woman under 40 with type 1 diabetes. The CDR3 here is CASSPSLWARSEAFF. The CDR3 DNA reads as TGTGCCAGCAGTCCTTCCTTGTGGGCGCGTTCTGAAGCTTTCTTT.